This TCR beta chain was found in a study of T cell responses to AZD1222 COVID-19 vaccine. The study's findings and limits: Regions left unmutated in variants are reportedly the target of nearly half of spike-specific TCRs. Baseline antibody screening turned up just a handful of seropositive AZD1222 recipients. Vaccine-associated CD4 TCRs spanned spike, dominant at 160-218 and 743-854.

Clones were read by immunoSEQ multiplex PCR, and TCRdb kept only the in-frame ones, dropping some. The sample consists of roughly 140,000 clones, 70% to 90% of them appearing once. V lost 4 bases to trimming and J lost 7 bases; unmatched junction nucleotides: 9. Germline CDR1 and CDR2: ENHRY and SYGVKD. The CDR3 has 15 amino acids. Points on this clone: The antigen is undetermined.

This sequence joins TRBV10-3 and TRBJ2-1, with 8 positions matching TRBD1. Here the sequenced sample was peripheral blood, taken on day 0 of MenACWY control vaccination. The source of this sequence is an adult in good health. The CDR3 protein is CAISVGTGAANEQFF. CDR3 nucleotide sequence: TGTGCCATCAGTGTAGGGACAGGCGCAGCAAATGAGCAGTTCTTC.